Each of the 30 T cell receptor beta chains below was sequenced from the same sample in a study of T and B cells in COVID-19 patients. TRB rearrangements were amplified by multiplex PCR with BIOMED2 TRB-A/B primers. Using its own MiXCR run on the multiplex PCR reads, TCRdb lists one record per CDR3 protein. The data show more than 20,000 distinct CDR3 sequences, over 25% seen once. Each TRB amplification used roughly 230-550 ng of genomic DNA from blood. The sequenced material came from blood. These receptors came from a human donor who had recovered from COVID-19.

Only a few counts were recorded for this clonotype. CDR3 residues: CASSLRVGMGQPQHF. In DNA form, the CDR3 reads TGTGCCAGCAGCTTGAGGGTAGGGATGGGTCAGCCCCAGCATTTT. The chain has TRBV5-5 and TRBJ1-5; unclear D gene. Germline lookup yields CDR1 SGHKS and CDR2 YYEKEE (reference sequence). The length of the CDR3 is 15 residues. Trimming shortened V by 1 base and J by 6 bases, and 14 bases separated the two germline ends.

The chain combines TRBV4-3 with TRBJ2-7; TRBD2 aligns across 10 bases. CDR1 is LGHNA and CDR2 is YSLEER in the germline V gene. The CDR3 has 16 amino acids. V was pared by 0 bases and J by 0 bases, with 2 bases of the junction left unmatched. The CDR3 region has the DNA TGCGCCAGCAGCCAAGATTGGACTAGCGGCTCCTACGAGCAGTACTTC. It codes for CASSQDWTSGSYEQYF.

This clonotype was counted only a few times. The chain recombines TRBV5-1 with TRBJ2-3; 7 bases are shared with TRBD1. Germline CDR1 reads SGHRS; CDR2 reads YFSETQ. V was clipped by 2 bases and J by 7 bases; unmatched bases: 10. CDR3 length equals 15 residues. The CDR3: CASSFDRGLGNTQYF. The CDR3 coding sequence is TGCGCCAGCAGCTTTGATAGGGGGCTAGGAAATACGCAGTATTTT.

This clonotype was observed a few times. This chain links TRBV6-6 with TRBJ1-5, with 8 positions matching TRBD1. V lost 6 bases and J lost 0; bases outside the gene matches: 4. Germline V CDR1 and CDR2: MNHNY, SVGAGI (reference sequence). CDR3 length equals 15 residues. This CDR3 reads CASRRTGNSNQPQHF. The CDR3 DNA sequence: TGTGCCAGCAGACGGACAGGGAATAGCAATCAGCCCCAGCATTTT.

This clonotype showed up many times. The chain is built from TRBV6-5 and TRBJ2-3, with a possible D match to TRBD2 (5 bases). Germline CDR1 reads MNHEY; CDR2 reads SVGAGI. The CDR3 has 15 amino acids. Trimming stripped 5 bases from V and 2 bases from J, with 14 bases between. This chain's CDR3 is CASSPGLYSTDTQYF. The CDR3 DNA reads TGTGCCAGCAGTCCCGGACTGTACTCCACAGATACGCAGTATTTT.

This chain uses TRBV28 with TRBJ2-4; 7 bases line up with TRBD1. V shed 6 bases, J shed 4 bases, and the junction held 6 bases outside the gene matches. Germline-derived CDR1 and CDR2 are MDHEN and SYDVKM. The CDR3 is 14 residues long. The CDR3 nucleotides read TGTGCCAGCAGCACGCCGGGACAGAAAAACATTCAGTACTTC. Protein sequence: CASSTPGQKNIQYF.

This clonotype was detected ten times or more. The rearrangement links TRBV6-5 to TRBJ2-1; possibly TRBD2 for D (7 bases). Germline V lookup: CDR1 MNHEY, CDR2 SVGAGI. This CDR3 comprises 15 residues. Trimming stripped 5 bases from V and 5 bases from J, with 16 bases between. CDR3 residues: CASSRGAGLHNEQFF. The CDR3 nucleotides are TGTGCCAGCAGTCGGGGGGCTGGGTTACACAATGAGCAGTTCTTC.

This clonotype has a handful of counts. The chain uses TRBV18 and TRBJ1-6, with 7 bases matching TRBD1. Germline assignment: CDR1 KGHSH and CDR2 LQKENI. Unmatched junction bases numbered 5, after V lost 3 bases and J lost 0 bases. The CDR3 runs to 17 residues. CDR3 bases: TGTGCCAGCTCACCGTTGCCAGGGGGCTCCTATAATTCACCCCTCCACTTT. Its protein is CASSPLPGGSYNSPLHF.

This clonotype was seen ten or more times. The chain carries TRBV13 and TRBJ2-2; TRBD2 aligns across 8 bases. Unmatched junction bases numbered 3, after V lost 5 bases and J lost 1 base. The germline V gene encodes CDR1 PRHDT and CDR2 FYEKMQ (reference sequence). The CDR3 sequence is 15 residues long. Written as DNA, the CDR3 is TGTGCCAGCAGCCCAGCGGGAGTGAACACCGGGGAGCTGTTTTTT. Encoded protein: CASSPAGVNTGELFF.

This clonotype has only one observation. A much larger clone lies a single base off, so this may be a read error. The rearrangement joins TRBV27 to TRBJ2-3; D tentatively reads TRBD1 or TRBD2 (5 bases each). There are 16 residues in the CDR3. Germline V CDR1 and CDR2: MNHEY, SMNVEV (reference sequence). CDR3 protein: CASSSIPGRSTGTQYF. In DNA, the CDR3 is TGTGCCAGCAGCTCGATCCCGGGACGGAGCACAGGTACGCAGTATTTT.

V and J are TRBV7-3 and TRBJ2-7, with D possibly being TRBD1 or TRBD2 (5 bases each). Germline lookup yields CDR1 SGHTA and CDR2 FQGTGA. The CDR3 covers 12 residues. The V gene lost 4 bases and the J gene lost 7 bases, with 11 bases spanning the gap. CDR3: CASSYPGAEQYF. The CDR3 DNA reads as TGTGCCAGCAGCTACCCCGGGGCAGAGCAGTACTTC.

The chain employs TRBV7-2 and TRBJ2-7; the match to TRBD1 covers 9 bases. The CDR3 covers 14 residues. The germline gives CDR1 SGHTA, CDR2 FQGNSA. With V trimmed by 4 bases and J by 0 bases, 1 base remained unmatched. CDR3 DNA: TGTGCCAGCAGCTCGACAGGGGGCTCCTACGAGCAGTACTTC. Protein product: CASSSTGGSYEQYF.

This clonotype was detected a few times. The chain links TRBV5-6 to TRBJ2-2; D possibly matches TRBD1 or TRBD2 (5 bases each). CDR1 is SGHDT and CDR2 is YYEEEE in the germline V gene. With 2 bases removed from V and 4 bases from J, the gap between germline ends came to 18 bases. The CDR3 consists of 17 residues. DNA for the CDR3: TGTGCCAGCAGCTTCGGGGACCCGGGGCGAGTCACCGGGGAGCTGTTTTTT. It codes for CASSFGDPGRVTGELFF.

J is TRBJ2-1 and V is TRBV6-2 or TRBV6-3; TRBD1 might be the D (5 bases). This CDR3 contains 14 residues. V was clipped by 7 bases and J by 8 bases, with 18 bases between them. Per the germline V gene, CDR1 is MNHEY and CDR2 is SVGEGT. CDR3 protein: CASNRLGLMDEQFF. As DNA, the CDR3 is TGTGCCAGCAATCGACTGGGGCTTATGGATGAGCAGTTCTTC.

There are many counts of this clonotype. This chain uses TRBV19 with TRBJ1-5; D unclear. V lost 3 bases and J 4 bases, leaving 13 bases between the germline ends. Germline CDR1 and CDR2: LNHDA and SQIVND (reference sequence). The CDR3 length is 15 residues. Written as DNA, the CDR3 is TGTGCCAGTAGTATCGGATCCTTTGGTAATCAGCCCCAGCATTTT. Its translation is CASSIGSFGNQPQHF. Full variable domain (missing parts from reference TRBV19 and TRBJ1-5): DGGITQSPKYLFRKEGQNVTLSCEQNLNHDAMYWYRQDPGQGLRLIYYSQIVNDFQKGDIAEGYSVSREKKESFPLTVTSAQKNPTAFYLCASSIGSFGNQPQHFGDGTRLSIL.

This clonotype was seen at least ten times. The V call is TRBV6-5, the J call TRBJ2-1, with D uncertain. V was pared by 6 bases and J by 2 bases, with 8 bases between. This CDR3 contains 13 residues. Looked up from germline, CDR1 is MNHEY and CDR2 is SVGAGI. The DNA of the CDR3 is TGTGCCAGCAGCCGAACCCCCTACAATGAGCAGTTCTTC. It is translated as CASSRTPYNEQFF.

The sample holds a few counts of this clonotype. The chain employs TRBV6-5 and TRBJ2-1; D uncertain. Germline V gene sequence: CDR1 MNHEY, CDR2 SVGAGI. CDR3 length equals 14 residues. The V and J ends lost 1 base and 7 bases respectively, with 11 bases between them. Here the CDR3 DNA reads TGTGCCAGCAGTTACTTAGGTTCGAGAAATGAGCAGTTCTTC. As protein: CASSYLGSRNEQFF.

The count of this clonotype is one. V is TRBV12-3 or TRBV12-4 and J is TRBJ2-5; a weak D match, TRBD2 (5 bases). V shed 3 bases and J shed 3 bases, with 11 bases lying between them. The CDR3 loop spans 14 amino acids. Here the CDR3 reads CASSFEGGKETQYF. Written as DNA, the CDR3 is TGTGCCAGCAGTTTCGAAGGAGGTAAAGAGACCCAGTACTTC.

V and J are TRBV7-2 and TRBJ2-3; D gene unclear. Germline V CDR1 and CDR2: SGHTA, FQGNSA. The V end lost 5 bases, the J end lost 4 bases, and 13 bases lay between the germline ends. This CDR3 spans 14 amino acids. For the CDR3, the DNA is TGTGCCAGCAGCCTCTCGGGTGAGGCAGATACGCAGTATTTT. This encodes CASSLSGEADTQYF.

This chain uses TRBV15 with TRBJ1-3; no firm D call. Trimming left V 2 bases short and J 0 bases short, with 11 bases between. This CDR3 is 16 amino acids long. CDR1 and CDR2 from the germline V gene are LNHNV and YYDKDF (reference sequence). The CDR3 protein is CATSRLRGVSGNTIYF. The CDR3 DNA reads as TGTGCCACCAGCAGACTACGGGGAGTCTCTGGAAACACCATATATTTT.

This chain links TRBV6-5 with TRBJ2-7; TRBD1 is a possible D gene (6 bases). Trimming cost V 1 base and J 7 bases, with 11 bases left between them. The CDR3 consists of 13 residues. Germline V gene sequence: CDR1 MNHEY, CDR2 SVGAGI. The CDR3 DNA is TGTGCCAGCAGTTACTACAGGGCAGGAGAGCAGTACTTC. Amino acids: CASSYYRAGEQYF.

The CDR3 here is CASSYSTGNYGYTF. The CDR3 nucleotides are TGTGCCAGCAGTTACTCGACGGGCAACTATGGCTACACCTTC. V usage is TRBV6-2 or TRBV6-3 and J usage is TRBJ1-2, with D uncertain. V shed 0 bases and J shed 2 bases, with 7 bases lying between them. This CDR3 region has 14 residues. From germline, CDR1 is MNHEY and CDR2 SVGEGT.

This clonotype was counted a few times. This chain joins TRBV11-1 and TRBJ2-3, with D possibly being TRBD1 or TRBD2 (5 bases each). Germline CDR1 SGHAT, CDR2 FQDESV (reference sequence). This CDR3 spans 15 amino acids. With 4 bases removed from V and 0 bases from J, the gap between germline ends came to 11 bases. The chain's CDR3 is CASSWGGGSTDTQYF. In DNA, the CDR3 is TGTGCCAGCAGCTGGGGTGGGGGAAGCACAGATACGCAGTATTTT.

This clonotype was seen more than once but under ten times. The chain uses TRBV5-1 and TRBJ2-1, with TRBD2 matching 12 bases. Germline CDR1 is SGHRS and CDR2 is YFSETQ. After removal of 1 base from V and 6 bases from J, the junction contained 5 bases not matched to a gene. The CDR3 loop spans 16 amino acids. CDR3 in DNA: TGCGCCAGCAGCTTGAGGCTAGCGGGAGGGCCCAATGAGCAGTTCTTC. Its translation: CASSLRLAGGPNEQFF.

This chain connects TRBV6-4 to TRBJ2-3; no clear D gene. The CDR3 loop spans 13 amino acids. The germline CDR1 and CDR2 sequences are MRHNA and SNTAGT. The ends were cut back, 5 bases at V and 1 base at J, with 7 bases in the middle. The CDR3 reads CASSLDRTDTQYF. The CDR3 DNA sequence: TGTGCCAGCAGTTTGGACCGCACAGATACGCAGTATTTT.

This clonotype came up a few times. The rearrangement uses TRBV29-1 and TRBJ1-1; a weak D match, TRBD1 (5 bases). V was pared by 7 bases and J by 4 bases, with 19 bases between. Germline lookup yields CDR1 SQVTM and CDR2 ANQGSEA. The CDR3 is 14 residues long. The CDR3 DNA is TGCAGCGCCAAGCTGGGGGGTATGGCCACTGAAGCTTTCTTT. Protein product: CSAKLGGMATEAFF. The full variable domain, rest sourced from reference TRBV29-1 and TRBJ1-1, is SAVISQKPSRDICQRGTSLTIQCQVDSQVTMMFWYRQQPGQSLTLIATANQGSEATYESGFVIDKFPISRPNLTFSTLTVSNMSPEDSSIYLCSAKLGGMATEAFFGQGTRLTVV.

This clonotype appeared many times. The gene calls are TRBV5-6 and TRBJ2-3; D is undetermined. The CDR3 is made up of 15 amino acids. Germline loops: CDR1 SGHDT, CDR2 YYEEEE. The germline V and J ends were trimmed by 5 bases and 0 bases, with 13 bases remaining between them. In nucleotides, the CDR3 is TGTGCCAGCAGTCGAGACGCACCTAGCACAGATACGCAGTATTTT. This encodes CASSRDAPSTDTQYF.

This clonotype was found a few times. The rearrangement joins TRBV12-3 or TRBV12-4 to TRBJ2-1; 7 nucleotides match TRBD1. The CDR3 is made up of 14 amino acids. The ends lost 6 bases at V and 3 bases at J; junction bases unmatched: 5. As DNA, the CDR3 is TGTGCCAGCAGGAAGGGGGCCCTCTACAATGAGCAGTTCTTC. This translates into CASRKGALYNEQFF.

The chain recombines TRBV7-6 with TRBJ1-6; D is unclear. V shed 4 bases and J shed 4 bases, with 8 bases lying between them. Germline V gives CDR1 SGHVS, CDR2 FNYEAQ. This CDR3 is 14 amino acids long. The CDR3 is CASSSQEYNSPLHF. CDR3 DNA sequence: TGTGCCAGCAGCTCTCAGGAATATAATTCACCCCTCCACTTT.

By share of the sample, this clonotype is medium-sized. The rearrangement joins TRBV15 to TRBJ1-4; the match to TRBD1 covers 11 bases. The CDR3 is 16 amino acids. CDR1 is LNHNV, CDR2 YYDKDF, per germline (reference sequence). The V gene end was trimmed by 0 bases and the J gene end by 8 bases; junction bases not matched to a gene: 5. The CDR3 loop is CATSREGTGGKEKLFF. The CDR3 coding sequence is TGTGCCACCAGCAGAGAGGGGACAGGGGGAAAGGAAAAACTGTTTTTT.